One sample yielded the 21 T cell receptor beta chains listed below, sequenced in a study of T-cell reconstitution after alpha-beta-depleted transplantation in children. TCRbeta library construction was performed incorporating unique molecular identifiers. Each CDR3 protein gets one entry after TCRdb re-called the PCR reads with MiXCR. The data contain over 450,000 distinct CDR3 sequences, 10% to 13% of them seen just once; the ten biggest clones take up approximately 2%. The starting material was PBMCs, obtained before TCRalphabeta/CD19-depleted stem cell transplant. These receptors originate from a child aged 2 to 10 with inherited bone marrow failure, due to receive a stem cell transplant.

This clonotype has at least ten counts. The V gene is TRBV12-3 or TRBV12-4, the J gene TRBJ1-5; no clear D gene. Trimming took off 0 bases at V and 6 bases at J, with 9 bases between the two ends. There are 14 residues in the CDR3. The CDR3 here is CASSLALSGQPQHF. The DNA of the CDR3 is TGTGCCAGCAGTTTAGCTCTCTCGGGTCAGCCCCAGCATTTT.

The chain joins TRBV20-1 to TRBJ1-2, with D perhaps TRBD1 (5 bases). The V end lost 1 base, the J end lost 5 bases, and 20 bases lay between the germline ends. The CDR3 length is 16 residues. The germline gives CDR1 DFQATT, CDR2 SNEGSKA (reference sequence). This CDR3 is CSARGVWQGSRYGYTF. CDR3 sequence (DNA): TGCAGTGCTAGAGGGGTTTGGCAGGGATCTCGATATGGCTACACCTTC.

There are a few counts of this clonotype. V is TRBV12-3 or TRBV12-4 and J is TRBJ2-1, with 16 bases that match TRBD2. V lost 6 bases and J lost 2; bases outside the gene matches: 10. This CDR3 has 19 amino acids. The CDR3 DNA follows: TGTGCCAGCAGCCCCGGGACTAGCGGGAGGGCCGGGACCTACAATGAGCAGTTCTTC. Its translation is CASSPGTSGRAGTYNEQFF.

In its sample, this clonotype was seen a few times. The V call is TRBV4-3, the J call TRBJ2-1; 7 bases map to TRBD2. The CDR3 has 15 amino acids. Germline V CDR1 and CDR2: LGHNA, YSLEER. V dropped 1 base and J dropped 7; count of bases not matched to a gene: 7. CDR3 loop: CASSQGTSGVNEQFF. CDR3 nucleotide sequence: TGCGCCAGCAGCCAAGGAACCAGCGGGGTGAATGAGCAGTTCTTC.

Many counts were recorded for this clonotype. The chain couples TRBV7-9 to TRBJ2-7; the D gene is possibly TRBD1 (6 bases). Trimming removed 2 bases from V and 4 bases from J, with 18 bases in between. Germline CDR1 reads SEHNR; CDR2 reads FQNEAQ (reference sequence). The CDR3 has 16 amino acids. This CDR3 reads CASSLSPRGLAYEQYF. The CDR3 nucleotides read TGTGCCAGCAGCTTATCCCCCAGGGGTCTTGCGTACGAGCAGTACTTC.

There are a few counts of this clonotype. The rearrangement joins TRBV5-4 to TRBJ2-7, with D unclear. Trimming left V 0 bases short and J 2 bases short, with 12 bases between. The CDR3 loop spans 15 amino acids. Germline V gene lookup returns CDR1 SGHNT and CDR2 YYREEE (reference sequence). CDR3 in DNA: TGTGCCAGCAGCTTGGCCAAGGAGTTCACCTACGAGCAGTACTTC. Its protein product is CASSLAKEFTYEQYF.

This clonotype was found many times. The chain links TRBV7-2 to TRBJ2-2; weak D call: TRBD2 (6 bases). This CDR3 contains 15 residues. The germline V gene has CDR1 SGHTA and CDR2 FQGNSA. The ends were cut back, 5 bases at V and 6 bases at J, with 16 bases in the middle. This CDR3 reads CASSRRRLEAGELFF. Here the CDR3 DNA reads TGTGCCAGCAGCCGGCGTCGACTAGAGGCCGGGGAGCTGTTTTTT.

Ten or more counts support this clonotype. The chain carries TRBV4-2 and TRBJ1-2; TRBD1 aligns across 12 bases. Germline V CDR1 and CDR2: LGHNA, YNFKEQ. The CDR3 runs to 17 residues. Trimming cost V 4 bases and J 8 bases; bases outside gene matches: 14. The CDR3 nucleotides are TGTGCCAGCAGCCGACCCACAGGGACAGGGGGCGTCAACGGCTACACCTTC. Its protein is CASSRPTGTGGVNGYTF.

The V gene is TRBV12-3 or TRBV12-4, the J gene TRBJ2-3, with 9 bases fitting TRBD2. Germline trimming cut 8 bases from V and 0 bases from J; bases unmatched to any gene: 18. This CDR3 has 19 amino acids. CDR3 sequence (DNA): TGTGCCAGCTCCGAGGTCGGGCTAGCGGGAAGTCGGAGCACAGATACGCAGTATTTT. Translated: CASSEVGLAGSRSTDTQYF.

The J gene is TRBJ2-2, the V gene TRBV5-4, with D possibly TRBD2 on 5 matching bases. Germline V gene lookup returns CDR1 SGHNT and CDR2 YYREEE (reference sequence). V was pared by 4 bases and J by 1 base, with 11 bases between. This CDR3 has 15 residues. CDR3 protein: CASSRGTLNTGELFF. The CDR3 nucleotides read TGTGCCAGCAGCCGGGGAACCCTGAACACCGGGGAGCTGTTTTTT.

This clonotype was detected ten times or more. The rearrangement joins TRBV29-1 to TRBJ2-2, with 11 bases fitting TRBD2. Germline CDR1 SQVTM, CDR2 ANQGSEA. Trimming took 5 bases from V and 7 from J; bases not matched to a gene: 0. This CDR3 is built from 12 residues. CDR3 in DNA: TGCAGCGTTACTAGCGGGAGCGGGGAGCTGTTTTTT. Amino acids: CSVTSGSGELFF.

Ten or more counts support this clonotype. The chain is built from TRBV9 and TRBJ1-1; weak D call: TRBD1 (5 bases). Germline assignment: CDR1 SGDLS and CDR2 YYNGEE. The CDR3 runs to 14 residues. V lost 1 base to trimming and J lost 0 bases, with 7 bases between them. CDR3 nucleotide sequence: TGTGCCAGCAGCGTAAGAGGGGTGAACACTGAAGCTTTCTTT. Translated, it gives CASSVRGVNTEAFF.

Many counts were recorded for this clonotype. The rearrangement uses TRBV27 and TRBJ2-7, with TRBD2 matching over 10 bases. V dropped 0 bases and J dropped 3; count of bases not matched to a gene: 8. Germline CDR1 and CDR2: MNHEY and SMNVEV (reference sequence). The CDR3 consists of 17 residues. The CDR3 sequence is CASSLSPGTSVLYEQYF. The CDR3 DNA reads TGTGCCAGCAGTTTATCTCCGGGGACTAGCGTGCTCTACGAGCAGTACTTC.

V is TRBV20-1 and J is TRBJ2-5; D ambiguous. The CDR3 contains 12 residues. From germline, CDR1 is DFQATT and CDR2 SNEGSKA (reference sequence). DNA for the CDR3: TGCATCACTGAGAGTCTCCAAGAGACCCAGTACTTC. Its protein product is CITESLQETQYF.

This clonotype was detected many times. The rearrangement joins TRBV18 to TRBJ1-1; D unclear. The length of the CDR3 is 14 residues. CDR1 KGHSH and CDR2 LQKENI come from the germline V gene. Trimming took 6 bases from V and 1 from J, leaving 12 bases between them. The CDR3: CASSLMQENTEAFF. CDR3 coding DNA: TGTGCCAGCTCGCTTATGCAGGAGAACACTGAAGCTTTCTTT.

V is TRBV7-2 and J is TRBJ2-3; TRBD1 aligns across 7 bases. The germline V gene encodes CDR1 SGHTA and CDR2 FQGNSA. The CDR3 is 15 amino acids. The trim removed 5 bases at V and 5 bases at J, leaving 10 bases unmatched. CDR3 coding DNA: TGTGCCAGCAGCGCACGCAGGGGGTCCAAAGATACGCAGTATTTT. Its translation: CASSARRGSKDTQYF. The full variable domain, its missing parts supplied by reference TRBV7-2 and TRBJ2-3, is GAGVSQSPSNKVTEKGKDVELRCDPISGHTALYWYRQSLGQGLEFLIYFQGNSAPDKSGLPSDRFSAERTGGSVSTLTIQRTQQEDSAVYLCASSARRGSKDTQYFGPGTRLTVL.

This clonotype came up many times. The CDR3 reads CATSDPGLAGVNEQFF. The DNA for the CDR3 is TGTGCCACCAGTGATCCGGGACTAGCGGGAGTCAATGAGCAGTTCTTC. J is TRBJ2-1 and V is TRBV24-1; 14 nucleotides align to TRBD2. Germline CDR1 is KGHDR and CDR2 is SFDVKD. The CDR3 spans 16 residues. Unmatched junction bases numbered 3, after V lost 3 bases and J lost 6 bases.

The table lists this clonotype with many counts. The genes are TRBV18 and TRBJ1-5, with D possibly being TRBD1 (5 bases). V was clipped by 5 bases and J by 2 bases, with 13 bases between them. This CDR3 has 15 amino acids. Germline CDR1 reads KGHSH; CDR2 reads LQKENI. For the CDR3, the DNA is TGTGCCAGCTCATCGACTCAGGGAGGCAATCAGCCCCAGCATTTT. Translation: CASSSTQGGNQPQHF.

The table lists this clonotype with many counts. The chain combines TRBV5-1 with TRBJ2-1, with 10 nucleotides matching TRBD2. The CDR3 totals 18 residues. Germline assignment: CDR1 SGHRS and CDR2 YFSETQ. V shed 1 base, J shed 3 bases, and the junction held 10 bases outside the gene matches. This CDR3 reads CASSLYASGSVGYNEQFF. CDR3 in DNA: TGCGCCAGCAGCTTGTATGCTAGCGGGAGCGTCGGCTACAATGAGCAGTTCTTC. Using reference TRBV5-1 and TRBJ2-1 for the parts outside the CDR3, the full variable domain is KAGVTQTPRYLIKTRGQQVTLSCSPISGHRSVSWYQQTPGQGLQFLFEYFSETQRNKGNFPGRFSGRQFSNSRSEMNVSTLELGDSALYLCASSLYASGSVGYNEQFFGPGTRLTVL.

This clonotype was seen at least ten times. The chain joins TRBV29-1 to TRBJ2-7; D possibly corresponds to TRBD1 (5 bases). Trimming cost V 3 bases and J 6 bases, with 9 bases left between them. Looked up from germline, CDR1 is SQVTM and CDR2 is ANQGSEA. This CDR3 region has 11 residues. The DNA for the CDR3 is TGCAGCGTTGAGCAGGGCCTCGAGCAGTACTTC. Its protein is CSVEQGLEQYF.

The sample holds many counts of this clonotype. Here the CDR3 DNA reads TGCGCCAGCAGACTGTGGACAGGCCCCATGAACACTGAAGCTTTCTTT. Encoded protein: CASRLWTGPMNTEAFF. V usage is TRBV5-1 and J usage is TRBJ1-1; TRBD1 matches at 7 bases. The CDR3 runs to 16 residues. V dropped 5 bases and J dropped 0; count of bases not matched to a gene: 10. Germline CDR1 SGHRS, CDR2 YFSETQ. Full variable domain (outside the CDR3, taken from reference TRBV5-1 and TRBJ1-1): KAGVTQTPRYLIKTRGQQVTLSCSPISGHRSVSWYQQTPGQGLQFLFEYFSETQRNKGNFPGRFSGRQFSNSRSEMNVSTLELGDSALYLCASRLWTGPMNTEAFFGQGTRLTVV.